This T cell receptor (beta chain) was identified during a study of CD8+CD57+ T cells in acquired aplastic anemia. Study as a whole: The sorted CD4+ and CD8+ cells yielded an average around 3 ug of DNA.

This clonotype was detected only once. V gave up 5 bases and J gave up 9 bases; unmatched junction bases: 8. The germline V gene encodes CDR1 SGHTA and CDR2 FQGTGA. CDR3 length equals 13 residues. Genomic DNA templated the TCR beta VDJ and CDR3 profiling. TCRdb passed the reads through MiXCR, listing each CDR3 protein once. The data contain 200,000 or so distinct CDR3 sequences, 64% of them singletons. This sequence originates from a human donor with severe aplastic anemia or a healthy control (not recorded which). Sequencing input: sorted CD4+, CD8+, or CD8+CD57+ T cells (not recorded which) from PBMCs. This sequence joins TRBV7-3 and TRBJ1-2, with 8 bases fitting TRBD1. The CDR3 DNA reads TGTGCCAGCAGCCCGGACAGGGAGAGTAGCTACACCTTC. It translates to CASSPDRESSYTF.